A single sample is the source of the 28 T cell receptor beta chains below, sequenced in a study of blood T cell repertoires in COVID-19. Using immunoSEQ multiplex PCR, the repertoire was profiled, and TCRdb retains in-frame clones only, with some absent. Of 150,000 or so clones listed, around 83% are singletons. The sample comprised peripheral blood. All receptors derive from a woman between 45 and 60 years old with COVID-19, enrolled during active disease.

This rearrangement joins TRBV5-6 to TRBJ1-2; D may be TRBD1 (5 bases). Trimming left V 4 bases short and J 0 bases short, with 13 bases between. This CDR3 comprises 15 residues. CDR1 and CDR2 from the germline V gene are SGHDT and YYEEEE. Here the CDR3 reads CASSPQGNTNYGYTF. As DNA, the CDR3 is TGTGCCAGCAGCCCCCAGGGCAATACTAACTATGGCTACACCTTC.

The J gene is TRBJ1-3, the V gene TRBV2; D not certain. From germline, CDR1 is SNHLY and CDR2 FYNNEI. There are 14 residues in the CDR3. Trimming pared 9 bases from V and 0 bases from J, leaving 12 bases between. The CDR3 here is CASSLTNSGNTIYF. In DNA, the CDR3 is TGTGCCAGTAGCCTTACAAACTCTGGAAACACCATATATTTT. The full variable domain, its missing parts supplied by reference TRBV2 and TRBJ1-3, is EPEVTQTPSHQVTQMGQEVILRCVPISNHLYFYWYRQILGQKVEFLVSFYNNEISEKSEIFDDQFSVERPDGSNFTLKIRSTKLEDSAMYFCASSLTNSGNTIYFGEGSWLTVV.

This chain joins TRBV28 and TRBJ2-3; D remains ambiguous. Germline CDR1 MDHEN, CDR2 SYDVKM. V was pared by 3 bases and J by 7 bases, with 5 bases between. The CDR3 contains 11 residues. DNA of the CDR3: TGTGCCAGCAGTTTTACTTATACGCAGTATTTT. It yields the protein CASSFTYTQYF. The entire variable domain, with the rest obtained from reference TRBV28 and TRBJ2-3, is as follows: DVKVTQSSRYLVKRTGEKVFLECVQDMDHENMFWYRQDPGLGLRLIYFSYDVKMKEKGDIPEGYSVSREKKERFSLILESASTNQTSMYLCASSFTYTQYFGPGTRLTVL.

DNA for the CDR3: TGCGCCAGCAGCGGAACAGGGGCTGGGGCCAACGTCCTGACTTTC. Protein sequence: CASSGTGAGANVLTF. The chain couples TRBV5-1 to TRBJ2-6, with 7 bases that match TRBD1. This CDR3 is 15 amino acids long. V was pared by 4 bases and J by 2 bases, with 3 bases of the junction left unmatched. Per the germline V gene, CDR1 is SGHRS and CDR2 is YFSETQ.

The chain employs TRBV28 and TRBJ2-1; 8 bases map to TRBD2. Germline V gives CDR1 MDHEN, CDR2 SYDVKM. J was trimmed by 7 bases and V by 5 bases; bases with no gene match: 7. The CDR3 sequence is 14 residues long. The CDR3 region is CASSPGGSGNEQFF. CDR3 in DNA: TGTGCCAGCAGTCCGGGGGGGTCGGGAAATGAGCAGTTCTTC.

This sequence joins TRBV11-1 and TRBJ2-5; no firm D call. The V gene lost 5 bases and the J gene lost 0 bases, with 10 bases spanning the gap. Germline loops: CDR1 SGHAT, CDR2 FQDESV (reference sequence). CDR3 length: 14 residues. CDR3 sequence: CASSPRGNQETQYF. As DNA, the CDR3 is TGTGCCAGCAGCCCCCGAGGAAACCAAGAGACCCAGTACTTC.

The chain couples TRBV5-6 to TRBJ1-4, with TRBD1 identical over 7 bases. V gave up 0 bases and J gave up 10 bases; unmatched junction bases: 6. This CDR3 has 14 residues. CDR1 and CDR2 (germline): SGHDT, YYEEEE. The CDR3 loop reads CASSLGQGEGKLFF. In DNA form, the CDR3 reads TGTGCCAGCAGCTTGGGACAGGGCGAAGGAAAACTGTTTTTT.

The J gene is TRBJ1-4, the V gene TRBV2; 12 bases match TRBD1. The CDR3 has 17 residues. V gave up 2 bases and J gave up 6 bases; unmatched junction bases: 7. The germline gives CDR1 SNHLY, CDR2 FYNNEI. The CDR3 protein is CASSETWGQGADEKLFF. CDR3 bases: TGTGCCAGCAGTGAAACATGGGGACAGGGGGCGGATGAAAAACTGTTTTTT.

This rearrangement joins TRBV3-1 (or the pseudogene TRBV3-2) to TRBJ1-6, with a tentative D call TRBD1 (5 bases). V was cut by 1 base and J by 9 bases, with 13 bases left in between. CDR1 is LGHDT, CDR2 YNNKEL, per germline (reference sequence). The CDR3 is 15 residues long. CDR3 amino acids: CASSQAGQGGSPLHF. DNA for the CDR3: TGTGCCAGCAGCCAAGCGGGGCAGGGAGGTTCACCCCTCCACTTT.

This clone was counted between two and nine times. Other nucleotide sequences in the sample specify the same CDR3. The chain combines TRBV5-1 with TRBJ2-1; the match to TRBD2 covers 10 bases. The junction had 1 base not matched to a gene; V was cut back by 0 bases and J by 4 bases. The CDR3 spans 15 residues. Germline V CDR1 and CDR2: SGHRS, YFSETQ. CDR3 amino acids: CASSLVAGGYNEQFF. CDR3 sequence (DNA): TGCGCCAGCAGCTTGGTAGCGGGGGGATACAATGAGCAGTTCTTC.

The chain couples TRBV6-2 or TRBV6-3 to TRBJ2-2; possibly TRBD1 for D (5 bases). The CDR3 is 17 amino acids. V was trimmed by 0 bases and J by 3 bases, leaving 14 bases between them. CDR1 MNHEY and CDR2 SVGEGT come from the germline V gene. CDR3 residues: CASSYSMQGSDTGELFF. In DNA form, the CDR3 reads TGTGCCAGCAGTTACTCGATGCAGGGATCGGACACCGGGGAGCTGTTTTTT.

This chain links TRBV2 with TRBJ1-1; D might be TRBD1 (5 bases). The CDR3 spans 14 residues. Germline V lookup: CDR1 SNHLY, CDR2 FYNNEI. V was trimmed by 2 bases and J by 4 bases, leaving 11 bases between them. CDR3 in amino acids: CASSERRGGTEAFF. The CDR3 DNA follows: TGTGCCAGCAGTGAACGGAGGGGAGGCACTGAAGCTTTCTTT.

As DNA, the CDR3 is TGTGCCAGCAGCTTAGATATTTTTGAGGACAGAGACTACGAGCAGTACTTC. As protein: CASSLDIFEDRDYEQYF. V gene TRBV11-2 combines with J gene TRBJ2-7; D might be TRBD1 (6 bases). Trimming removed 0 bases at V and 3 bases at J, with 18 bases between. Germline assignment: CDR1 SGHAT and CDR2 FQNNGV. The CDR3 consists of 17 residues.

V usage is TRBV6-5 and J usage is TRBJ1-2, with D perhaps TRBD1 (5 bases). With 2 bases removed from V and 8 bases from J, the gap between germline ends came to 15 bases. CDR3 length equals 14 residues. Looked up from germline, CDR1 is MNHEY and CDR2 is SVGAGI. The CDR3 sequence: CASSYRGSIRGYTF. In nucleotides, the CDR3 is TGTGCCAGCAGTTACAGGGGCTCAATTCGCGGCTACACCTTC.

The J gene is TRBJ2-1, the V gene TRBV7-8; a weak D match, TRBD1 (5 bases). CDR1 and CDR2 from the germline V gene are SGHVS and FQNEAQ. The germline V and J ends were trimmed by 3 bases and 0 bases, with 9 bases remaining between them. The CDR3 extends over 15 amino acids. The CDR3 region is CASSFDSLSYNEQFF. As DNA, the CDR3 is TGTGCCAGCAGCTTTGACAGTCTCTCCTACAATGAGCAGTTCTTC.

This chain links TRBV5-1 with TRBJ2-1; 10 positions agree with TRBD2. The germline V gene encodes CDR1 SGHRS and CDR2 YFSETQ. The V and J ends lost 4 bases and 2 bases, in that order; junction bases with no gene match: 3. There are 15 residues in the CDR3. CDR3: CASSQRGGTYNEQFF. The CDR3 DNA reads TGCGCCAGCAGCCAGCGGGGGGGAACCTACAATGAGCAGTTCTTC.

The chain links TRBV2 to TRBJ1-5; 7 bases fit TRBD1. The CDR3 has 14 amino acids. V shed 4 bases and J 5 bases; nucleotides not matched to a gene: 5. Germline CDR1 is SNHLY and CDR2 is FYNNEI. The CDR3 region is CASSATGDHQPQHF. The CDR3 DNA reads TGTGCCAGCAGTGCTACAGGGGATCATCAGCCCCAGCATTTT.

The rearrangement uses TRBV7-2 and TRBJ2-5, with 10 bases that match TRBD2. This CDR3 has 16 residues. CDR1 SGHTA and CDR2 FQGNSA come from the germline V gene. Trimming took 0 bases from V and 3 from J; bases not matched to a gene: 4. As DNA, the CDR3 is TGTGCCAGCAGCTTAGCGGAAAGCGGGGGGGAAGAGACCCAGTACTTC. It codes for CASSLAESGGEETQYF.

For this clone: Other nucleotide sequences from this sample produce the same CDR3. CDR3: CAISESGGDNQPQHF. Written as DNA, the CDR3 is TGTGCCATCAGTGAGTCGGGGGGGGATAATCAGCCCCAGCATTTT. The rearrangement joins TRBV10-3 to TRBJ1-5; perhaps TRBD1 as D (5 bases). Germline loops: CDR1 ENHRY, CDR2 SYGVKD. The length of the CDR3 is 15 residues. Between the trimmed V and J ends, which lost 0 bases and 4 bases, there was a span of 10 bases.

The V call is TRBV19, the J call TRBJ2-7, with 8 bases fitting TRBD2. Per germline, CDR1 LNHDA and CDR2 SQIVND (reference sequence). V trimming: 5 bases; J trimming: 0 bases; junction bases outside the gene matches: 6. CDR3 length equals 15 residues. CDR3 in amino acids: CASSPSGGLSYEQYF. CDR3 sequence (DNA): TGTGCCAGTAGTCCAAGCGGGGGCCTCTCCTACGAGCAGTACTTC.

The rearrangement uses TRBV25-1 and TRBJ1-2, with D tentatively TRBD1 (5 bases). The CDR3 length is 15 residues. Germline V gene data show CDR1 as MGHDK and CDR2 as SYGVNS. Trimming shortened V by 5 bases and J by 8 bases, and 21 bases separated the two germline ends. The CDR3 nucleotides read TGTGCCAGCAGTCGAGCGGGGACCCCGCTCGGGGGCTACACCTTC. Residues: CASSRAGTPLGGYTF.

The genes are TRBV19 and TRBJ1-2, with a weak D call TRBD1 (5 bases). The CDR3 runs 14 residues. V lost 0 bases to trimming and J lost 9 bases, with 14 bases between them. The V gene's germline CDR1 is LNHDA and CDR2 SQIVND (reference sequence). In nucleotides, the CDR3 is TGTGCCAGTAGTATAGATCTGGGGCCGACTCGCTACACCTTC. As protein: CASSIDLGPTRYTF.

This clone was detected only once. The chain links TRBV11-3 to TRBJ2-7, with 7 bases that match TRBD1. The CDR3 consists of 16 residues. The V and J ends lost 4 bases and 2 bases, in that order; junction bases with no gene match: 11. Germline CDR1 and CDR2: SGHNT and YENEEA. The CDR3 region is CASSSRKTGPTYEQYF. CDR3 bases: TGTGCCAGCAGCTCGAGAAAGACAGGGCCAACCTACGAGCAGTACTTC.

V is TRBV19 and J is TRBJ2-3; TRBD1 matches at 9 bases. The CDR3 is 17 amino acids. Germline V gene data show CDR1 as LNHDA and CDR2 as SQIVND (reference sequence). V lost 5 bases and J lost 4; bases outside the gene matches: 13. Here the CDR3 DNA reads TGTGCCAGTAGTTTCCCGACCGGGACAGGGTCCCCAGATACGCAGTATTTT. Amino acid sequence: CASSFPTGTGSPDTQYF.

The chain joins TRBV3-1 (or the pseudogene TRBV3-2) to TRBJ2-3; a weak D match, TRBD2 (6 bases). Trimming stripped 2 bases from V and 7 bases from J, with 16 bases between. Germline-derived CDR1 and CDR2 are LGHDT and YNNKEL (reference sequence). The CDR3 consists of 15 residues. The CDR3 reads CASSQPPGVFNTQYF. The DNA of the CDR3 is TGTGCCAGCAGCCAACCTCCGGGGGTATTTAATACGCAGTATTTT.

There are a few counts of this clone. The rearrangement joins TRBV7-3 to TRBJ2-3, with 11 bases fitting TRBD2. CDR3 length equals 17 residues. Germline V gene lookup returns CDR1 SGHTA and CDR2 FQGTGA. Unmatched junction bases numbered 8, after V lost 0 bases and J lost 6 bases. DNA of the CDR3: TGTGCCAGCAGCTTAACCCCTAGCGGGGGGTTCCTGGATACGCAGTATTTT. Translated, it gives CASSLTPSGGFLDTQYF.

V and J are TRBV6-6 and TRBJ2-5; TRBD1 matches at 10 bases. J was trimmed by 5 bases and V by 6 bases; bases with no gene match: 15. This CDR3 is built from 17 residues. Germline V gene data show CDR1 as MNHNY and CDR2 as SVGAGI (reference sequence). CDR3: CASSRVGGTGALETQYF. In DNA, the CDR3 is TGTGCCAGCAGCCGAGTGGGGGGGACAGGGGCTCTTGAGACCCAGTACTTC.

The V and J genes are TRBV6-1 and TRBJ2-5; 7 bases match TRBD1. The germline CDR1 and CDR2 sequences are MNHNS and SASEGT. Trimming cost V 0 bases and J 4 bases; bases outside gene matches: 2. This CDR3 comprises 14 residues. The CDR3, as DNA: TGTGCCAGCAGTGAAGCCACAGGGGTAGAGACCCAGTACTTC. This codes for CASSEATGVETQYF.